The clone carrying this T cell receptor beta chain was detected only once. Described time point: blood 2 weeks post-SBRT. Treatment: 15 Gy SBRT to primary tumor, nephrectomy 4 weeks later. Radiation-treated patients gave blood at baseline, week 2 and week 4. Sequencing was performed with immunoSEQ multiplex PCR; in TCRdb, only in-frame clones are kept and a portion is missing. The data show around 70,000 clones, roughly 80% seen once. This specimen belongs to a study of radiation and T cells in renal cell carcinoma. This CDR3 spans 17 amino acids. In germline, CDR1 is MNHEY, CDR2 SMNVEV (reference sequence). The junction had 10 bases not matched to a gene; V was cut back by 2 bases and J by 4 bases.

The TCR was taken from a man aged 60 to 75 with renal cell carcinoma. Sequences were derived from blood, sampled from a patient whose treatment included radiotherapy and nephrectomy. This chain connects TRBV27 to TRBJ2-7; 11 bases are shared with TRBD2. The CDR3 region is CASSLGGLAGGVYEQYF. CDR3 DNA sequence: TGTGCCAGCAGTTTAGGGGGGCTAGCGGGAGGAGTGTACGAGCAGTACTTC.